The 17 T cell receptor beta chains below come from one sample, sequenced in a study of T-cell reconstitution after alpha-beta-depleted transplantation in children. The library targeted TCRbeta and was prepared with unique molecular identifiers. TCRdb analysed the PCR reads with MiXCR anew, one entry per CDR3 protein. Of around 500,000 distinct CDR3 sequences listed, around an eighth were seen once; the top ten hold 4.5% to 6%. The sample was PBMCs from the stem cell graft donor, taken from the stem cell graft. These receptors all stem from a human donor who donated a stem cell graft to a child with combined immunodeficiency.

This clonotype was counted between two and nine times. The CDR3 DNA follows: TGTGCCAGCAGTTACAACGCGGGGGGCGAGACCCAGTACTTC. As protein: CASSYNAGGETQYF. The chain couples TRBV6-2 or TRBV6-3 to TRBJ2-5; 8 nucleotides align to TRBD2. Germline CDR1 is MNHEY and CDR2 is SVGEGT. CDR3 length equals 14 residues. V was pared by 2 bases and J by 5 bases, with 4 bases of the junction left unmatched.

This chain joins TRBV5-6 and TRBJ1-2; D ambiguous. Trimming cost V 1 base and J 4 bases, with 5 bases left between them. CDR1 is SGHDT and CDR2 is YYEEEE in the germline V gene. CDR3 size: 12 residues. The CDR3, as DNA: TGTGCCAGCAGCTTGTTTCCCTATGGCTACACCTTC. Amino acid sequence: CASSLFPYGYTF.

V and J are TRBV5-1 and TRBJ1-3; D is possibly TRBD1 (6 bases). Trimming shortened V by 4 bases and J by 0 bases, and 14 bases separated the two germline ends. Germline assignment: CDR1 SGHRS and CDR2 YFSETQ. This CDR3 comprises 16 residues. As DNA, the CDR3 is TGCGCCAGCAGCCTAATCACAGGGAGCTCTGGAAACACCATATATTTT. Its translation: CASSLITGSSGNTIYF.

The CDR3: CATPGQGAYEQYF. Here the CDR3 DNA reads TGCGCCACCCCGGGACAGGGTGCCTACGAGCAGTACTTC. The chain carries TRBV4-3 and TRBJ2-7, with TRBD1 matching 9 bases. The CDR3 has 13 amino acids. The V gene end was trimmed by 10 bases and the J gene end by 2 bases; junction bases not matched to a gene: 6. Looked up from germline, CDR1 is LGHNA and CDR2 is YSLEER.

The chain carries TRBV5-1 and TRBJ1-5, with 10 bases lining up with TRBD1. Germline V gene sequence: CDR1 SGHRS, CDR2 YFSETQ. The CDR3 extends over 15 amino acids. Trimming took 0 bases from V and 6 from J; bases not matched to a gene: 3. As DNA, the CDR3 is TGCGCCAGCAGCTTGGAGGGACAGGGGAGTCAGCCCCAGCATTTT. This codes for CASSLEGQGSQPQHF.

This clonotype was seen more than once but under ten times. The J gene is TRBJ2-5, the V gene TRBV7-9, with D perhaps matching TRBD1 (6 bases). The CDR3 is 15 amino acids. Germline V CDR1 and CDR2: SEHNR, FQNEAQ (reference sequence). Trimming stripped 2 bases from V and 4 bases from J, with 14 bases between. CDR3 in DNA: TGTGCCAGCAGCTTACCATCCCTGGGGGCAGAGACCCAGTACTTC. Protein product: CASSLPSLGAETQYF.

This clonotype was detected only a few times. The chain joins TRBV25-1 to TRBJ2-5; TRBD2 aligns across 7 bases. The junction had 4 bases not matched to a gene; V was cut back by 8 bases and J by 1 base. CDR1 MGHDK and CDR2 SYGVNS come from the germline V gene. This CDR3 is built from 13 residues. CDR3 coding DNA: TGTGCCAGCTCCAGGACTAGCCAAGAGACCCAGTACTTC. This encodes CASSRTSQETQYF.

V and J are TRBV27 and TRBJ2-7; 8 bases are shared with TRBD1. This CDR3 region has 14 residues. Germline assignment: CDR1 MNHEY and CDR2 SMNVEV (reference sequence). J gave up 2 bases and V 2 bases, and 2 bases lay outside the gene matches. The CDR3 DNA is TGTGCCAGCAGTTTACAGGGGGCAACCTACGAGCAGTACTTC. This translates into CASSLQGATYEQYF.

This clonotype was found many times. V is TRBV12-3 or TRBV12-4 and J is TRBJ2-7; D not resolved. Trimming took off 6 bases at V and 0 bases at J, with 3 bases between the two ends. CDR3 length: 11 amino acids. The CDR3 DNA reads as TGTGCCAGCAGAATCTCCTACGAGCAGTACTTC. Encoded protein: CASRISYEQYF.

This clonotype was seen a few times. The V and J genes are TRBV5-1 and TRBJ2-1, with TRBD2 identical over 10 bases. Germline V CDR1 and CDR2: SGHRS, YFSETQ. The CDR3 is made up of 17 amino acids. V trimming: 6 bases; J trimming: 9 bases; junction bases outside the gene matches: 18. The CDR3: CASTYYHALAGVGEQFF. Written as DNA, the CDR3 is TGCGCCAGCACTTACTATCATGCCCTAGCGGGAGTGGGTGAGCAGTTCTTC.

The sample holds a few counts of this clonotype. This chain connects TRBV11-2 to TRBJ1-4; perhaps TRBD1 as D (6 bases). CDR1 and CDR2 from the germline V gene are SGHAT and FQNNGV. The CDR3 is made up of 20 amino acids. Trimming cost V 4 bases and J 3 bases, with 27 bases left between them. In DNA, the CDR3 is TGTGCCAGCAGCTCGATAAGTCGTGGGGGGACACTACGTTCTAATGAAAAACTGTTTTTT. Amino acid sequence: CASSSISRGGTLRSNEKLFF.

This clonotype occurred many times. The chain has TRBV12-3 or TRBV12-4 and TRBJ1-3; the match to TRBD1 covers 10 bases. V dropped 5 bases and J dropped 0; count of bases not matched to a gene: 4. The CDR3 is 16 residues long. CDR3 DNA sequence: TGTGCCAGCAGTCAGCGGACAGGGGGCTCTGGAAACACCATATATTTT. This encodes CASSQRTGGSGNTIYF.

This clonotype was picked up a small number of times. V and J are TRBV20-1 and TRBJ2-1; D might be TRBD1 or TRBD2, each matching 6 bases. This CDR3 has 15 amino acids. Deletions cut 3 bases from V and 10 bases from J, with 22 bases between. CDR1 and CDR2 from the germline V gene are DFQATT and SNEGSKA (reference sequence). CDR3 nucleotide sequence: TGCAGTGCTAGTTGGGGAAAGGGGGGCGTAAAAGAGCAGTTCTTC. Translation: CSASWGKGGVKEQFF.

This clonotype has just a few counts. The chain joins TRBV5-1 to TRBJ2-7; 7 positions match TRBD1. The CDR3 has 13 residues. Germline CDR1 reads SGHRS; CDR2 reads YFSETQ. Trimming cost V 7 bases and J 4 bases; bases outside gene matches: 8. CDR3 sequence (DNA): TGCGCCAGCCCCCGACAGGGATATTACGAGCAGTACTTC. This translates into CASPRQGYYEQYF.

The CDR3 protein is CASSEWGLAGQFF. CDR3 DNA: TGTGCCAGCAGTGAATGGGGACTAGCGGGACAGTTCTTC. The gene calls are TRBV25-1 and TRBJ2-1; TRBD2 matches at 13 bases. Germline V CDR1 and CDR2: MGHDK, SYGVNS. V shed 1 base, J shed 13 bases, and the junction held 1 base outside the gene matches. The CDR3 spans 13 residues.

This clonotype was seen more than once but under ten times. The J gene is TRBJ2-7, the V gene TRBV7-8; 11 bases line up with TRBD1. Germline V gene lookup returns CDR1 SGHVS and CDR2 FQNEAQ. Germline trimming cut 6 bases from V and 4 bases from J; bases unmatched to any gene: 17. There are 18 residues in the CDR3. The CDR3 protein is CASRRRTGGTGVGYEQYF. The CDR3 DNA sequence: TGTGCCAGCAGGAGACGGACAGGGGGCACGGGAGTCGGGTACGAGCAGTACTTC.

This clonotype was seen at least ten times. The genes are TRBV24-1 and TRBJ2-1; unclear D gene. CDR1 and CDR2 from the germline V gene are KGHDR and SFDVKD. CDR3 length: 14 amino acids. V shed 0 bases and J shed 9 bases, with 11 bases lying between them. The CDR3 spells CATSDLSGLGEQFF. CDR3 nucleotides: TGTGCCACCAGTGATTTGTCGGGTCTCGGTGAGCAGTTCTTC.